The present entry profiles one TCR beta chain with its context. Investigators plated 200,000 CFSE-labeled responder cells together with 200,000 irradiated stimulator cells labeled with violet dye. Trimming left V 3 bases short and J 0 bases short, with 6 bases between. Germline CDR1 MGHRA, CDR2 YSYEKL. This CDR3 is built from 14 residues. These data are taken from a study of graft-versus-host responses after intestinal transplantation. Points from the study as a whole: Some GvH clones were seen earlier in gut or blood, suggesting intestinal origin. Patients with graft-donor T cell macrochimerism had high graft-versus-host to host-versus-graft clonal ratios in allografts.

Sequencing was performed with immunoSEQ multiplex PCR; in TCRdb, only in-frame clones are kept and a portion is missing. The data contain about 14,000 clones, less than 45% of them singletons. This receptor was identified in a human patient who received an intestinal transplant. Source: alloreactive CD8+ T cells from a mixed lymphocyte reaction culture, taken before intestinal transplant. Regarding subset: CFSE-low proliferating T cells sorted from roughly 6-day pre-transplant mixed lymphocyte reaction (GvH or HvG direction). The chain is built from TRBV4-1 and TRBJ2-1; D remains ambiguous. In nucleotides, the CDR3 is TGCGCCAGCAGCCAGGGCAGCTCCTACAATGAGCAGTTCTTC. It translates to CASSQGSSYNEQFF.